This T cell receptor beta chain was sequenced during a study of CD8+ T cells in alopecia areata. Investigators sorted PBMCs to obtain both CD4+ and CD8+ T cells. The CDR3 is made up of 15 amino acids. Germline CDR1 reads GTSNPN; CDR2 reads SVGIG (reference sequence). V trimming: 1 base; J trimming: 7 bases; junction bases outside the gene matches: 7. Overall study results and limits: Clonality exceeded that of normal scalp in lesional scalp, most notably in alopecia totalis/universalis. Although TCR sharing was seen in mice, sharing across patients was less clear, possibly for HLA-related reasons. Normal skin contains resident alphabeta T cells, and these are also sequenced in scalp samples.

RNA extraction and reverse transcription yielded cDNA as sequencing template. TCRdb's copy holds only in-frame clones and misses some; the assay was immunoSEQ multiplex PCR. This sample carries around 97,000 clones, 55% of them seen once, and the ten largest clones take about 9%. A word on this clone: The antigen is undetermined.

Sequencing was done on a sample of CD4+ T cells sorted from blood. This TCR came from a human donor in good health. This chain uses TRBV30 with TRBJ1-2; 12 bases are shared with TRBD1. The CDR3 nucleotides are TGTGCCTGGAGTGCTTTGGGACAGGGGGCCTTTGGCTACACCTTC. It encodes CAWSALGQGAFGYTF.